These 7 T cell receptor beta chains were sequenced from one sample in a study of blood T cell repertoires in COVID-19. Assay used: immunoSEQ multiplex PCR; TCRdb lists only in-frame clones, some missing. The data show fewer than 85,000 clones, around four fifths seen once. Sequencing was done on a sample of peripheral blood. All receptors come from a woman between 55 and 75 years old with acute or convalescent COVID-19.

V usage is TRBV7-8 and J usage is TRBJ1-2; 7 nucleotides match TRBD1. This CDR3 comprises 18 residues. Germline CDR1 and CDR2: SGHVS and FQNEAQ. With V trimmed by 5 bases and J by 6 bases, 21 bases remained unmatched. CDR3 loop: CASSQVVRGHSEGNGYTF. The DNA for the CDR3 is TGTGCCAGCAGCCAAGTGGTTAGGGGGCATTCTGAAGGAAATGGCTACACCTTC.

J is TRBJ1-2 and V is TRBV19; 12 bases line up with TRBD1. Germline trimming cut 8 bases from V and 4 bases from J; bases unmatched to any gene: 14. The CDR3 has 17 residues. CDR1 is LNHDA and CDR2 is SQIVND in the germline V gene (reference sequence). CDR3 DNA sequence: TGTGCCAGTCATCCTACCGGGACAGGGGGCAGTCCCTATGGCTACACCTTC. It translates to CASHPTGTGGSPYGYTF.

The CDR3 reads CASSQSAGGLGWTDTQYF. The CDR3 coding sequence is TGTGCCAGCAGCCAGTCTGCGGGGGGGCTGGGGTGGACAGATACGCAGTATTTT. The chain links TRBV4-2 to TRBJ2-3; 9 bases map to TRBD2. The CDR3 loop spans 18 amino acids. After removal of 3 bases from V and 3 bases from J, the junction contained 13 bases not matched to a gene. CDR1 is LGHNA and CDR2 is YNFKEQ in the germline V gene.

CDR3 amino acids: CASSQSHRSTGELFF. CDR3 DNA: TGCGCCAGCAGTCAATCCCACAGAAGTACCGGGGAGCTGTTTTTT. This chain connects TRBV23-1 to TRBJ2-2; D remains ambiguous. TRBV23-1 is recorded as an ORF, its role being uncertain. This CDR3 region has 15 residues. The ends were cut back, 0 bases at V and 5 bases at J, with 10 bases in the middle.

V is TRBV2 and J is TRBJ1-6, with D possibly TRBD1 on 5 matching bases. Germline CDR1 SNHLY, CDR2 FYNNEI. V shed 4 bases and J shed 9 bases, with 10 bases lying between them. The CDR3 has 13 amino acids. The CDR3 nucleotides read TGTGCCAGCAGTGTTGGGGCTAGTTCACCCCTCCACTTT. Its translation: CASSVGASSPLHF.

This clone was seen only a few times. The chain carries TRBV7-6 and TRBJ2-1, with 10 bases identical to TRBD2. The ends lost 5 bases at V and 5 bases at J; junction bases unmatched: 6. CDR1 SGHVS and CDR2 FNYEAQ come from the germline V gene. This CDR3 has 15 residues. The CDR3 sequence is CASSPSGSRHNEQFF. CDR3 in DNA: TGTGCCAGCAGCCCTAGCGGGAGTAGGCACAATGAGCAGTTCTTC.

The chain uses TRBV9 and TRBJ1-2, with TRBD1 as a possible D gene (5 bases). Per germline, CDR1 SGDLS and CDR2 YYNGEE. The V end was cut by 3 bases, the J end by 5 bases, with 11 bases between. CDR3 length: 13 amino acids. The CDR3 DNA follows: TGTGCCAGCAGCGCACTGGACATTTATGGCTACACCTTC. This sequence encodes CASSALDIYGYTF.